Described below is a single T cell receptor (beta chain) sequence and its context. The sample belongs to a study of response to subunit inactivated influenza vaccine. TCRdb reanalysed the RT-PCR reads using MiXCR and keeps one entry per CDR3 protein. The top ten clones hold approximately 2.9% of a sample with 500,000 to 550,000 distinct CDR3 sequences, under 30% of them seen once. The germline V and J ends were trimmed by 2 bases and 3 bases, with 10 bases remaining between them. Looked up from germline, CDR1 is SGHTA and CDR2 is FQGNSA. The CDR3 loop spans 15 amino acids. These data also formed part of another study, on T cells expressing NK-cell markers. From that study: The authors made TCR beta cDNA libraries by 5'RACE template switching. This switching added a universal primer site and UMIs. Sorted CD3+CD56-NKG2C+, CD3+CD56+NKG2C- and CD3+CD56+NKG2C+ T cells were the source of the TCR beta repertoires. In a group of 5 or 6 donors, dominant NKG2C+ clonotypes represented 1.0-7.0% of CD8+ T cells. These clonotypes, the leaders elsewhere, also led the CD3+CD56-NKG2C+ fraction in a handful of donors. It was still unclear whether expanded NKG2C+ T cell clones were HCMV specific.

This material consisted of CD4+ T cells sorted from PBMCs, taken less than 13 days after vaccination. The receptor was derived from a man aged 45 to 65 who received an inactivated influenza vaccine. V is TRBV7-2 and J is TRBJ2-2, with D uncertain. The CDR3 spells CASSLNPTYTGELFF. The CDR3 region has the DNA TGTGCCAGCAGCTTAAACCCCACCTACACCGGGGAGCTGTTTTTT.